This T cell receptor (beta chain) was observed in a study of CD8 T cells in Susac syndrome. Overall study findings and caveats: In its TCR sequencing and HLA analysis, the study acknowledged that the number of individuals was relatively small.

In regard to this clonotype: Its antigen is unidentified.

A quantity of about 0.5 to 1 ug RNA underwent reverse transcription using random hexamers. Amplification of TCR beta CDR3 spanned 54 Vbeta and 13 Jbeta via immunoSEQ multiplex PCR. One entry per CDR3 protein results from TCRdb running MiXCR on the immunoSEQ multiplex PCR reads. The sample shows a few hundred thousand distinct CDR3 sequences, about 95% of them seen only once. The CDR3 runs to 15 residues. V was pared by 1 base and J by 6 bases, with 4 bases of the junction left unmatched. The V gene's germline CDR1 is SGHRS and CDR2 YFSETQ. TCR beta was sequenced from blood CD8+ and CD4+ T cells. TEMRA cells were enriched by FACS, while CD8+ and CD4+ T cells were obtained through a negative isolation that was performed magnetically.

The clonotype comes from a human donor with multiple sclerosis. The chain joins TRBV5-1 to TRBJ2-1; the match to TRBD1 covers 10 bases. Sequencing was done on a sample of CD4+ T cells from PBMCs. The CDR3 region has the DNA TGCGCCAGCAGCTTGAGACAGGGGGCAAGCAATGAGCAGTTCTTC. Its translation: CASSLRQGASNEQFF.